This passage covers 4 T cell receptor beta chains from one sample sequenced in a study of T cells in women clearing cervical HPV infection. Data came from immunoSEQ multiplex PCR; TCRdb stores just in-frame clones and leaves some out. The table for this sample gives approximately 28,000 clones. The sequencing input was blood buffy coat. The receptors were gathered from a woman aged 18 to 69 with a cervical HPV16 infection that either progressed to CIN3+ or cleared (not recorded which).

Comment on this clone: The read falls 3 residues short of the CDR3 end, and the missing part is taken from the germline J gene. V is TRBV5-1 and J is TRBJ1-1, with D tentatively TRBD1 (6 bases). Trimming removed 4 bases at V and 5 bases at J, with 12 bases between. The CDR3 runs 13 residues. Germline CDR1 reads SGHRS; CDR2 reads YFSETQ. The CDR3: CASSDRQATEAFF. Incomplete CDR3 DNA: TGCGCCAGCAGCGATCGACAGGCTACTGAA. The full variable domain, rest sourced from reference TRBV5-1 and TRBJ1-1, is KAGVTQTPRYLIKTRGQQVTLSCSPISGHRSVSWYQQTPGQGLQFLFEYFSETQRNKGNFPGRFSGRQFSNSRSEMNVSTLELGDSALYLCASSDRQATEAFFGQGTRLTVV.

In regard to this clone: The read ends 3 residues shy of where the CDR3 ends; the end is completed using the germline J gene. V and J are TRBV5-5 and TRBJ2-3, with D possibly being TRBD1 (7 bases). There are 15 residues in the CDR3. The V end was cut by 5 bases, the J end by 2 bases, with 15 bases between. Germline V CDR1 and CDR2: SGHKS, YYEKEE (reference sequence). The CDR3 region is CASRPQGGATDTQYF. The sequenced CDR3 bases are TGTGCCAGCAGACCCCAGGGGGGAGCCACAGATACG.

Comment on this clone: With the read ending 3 residues before the CDR3 end, the germline J gene is used to fill in that end. The sample carries other DNA sequences with the same CDR3. The J gene is TRBJ2-1, the V gene TRBV7-2; 10 bases are shared with TRBD2. After removal of 3 bases from V and 3 bases from J, the junction contained 2 bases not matched to a gene. Germline CDR1 reads SGHTA; CDR2 reads FQGNSA. CDR3 length: 15 residues. The DNA read from the CDR3 is TGTGCCAGCAGCTTTGGACTAGCGGACTACAATGAG. This sequence encodes CASSFGLADYNE. The CDR3 reads in full as CASSFGLADYNEQFF.

Comment on this clone: Coverage ceases 3 residues before the CDR3 finishes, and the germline J gene fills in the end. This chain joins TRBV7-9 and TRBJ2-7; weak D call: TRBD1 (6 bases). Per the germline V gene, CDR1 is SEHNR and CDR2 is FQNEAQ (reference sequence). The CDR3 loop spans 12 amino acids. Deletions cut 5 bases from V and 5 bases from J, with 10 bases between. CDR3 residues: CASSGTGHEQYF. The DNA read from the CDR3 is TGTGCCAGCAGCGGAACAGGGCACGAG.